This T cell receptor beta chain was retrieved from a study of control samples from healthy donors and cancer patients. The data were produced by immunoSEQ multiplex PCR, yet TCRdb's version contains in-frame clones alone and is incomplete. The sample has approximately 89,000 clones, 87% seen once; the top ten hold more than 15%. Germline values: CDR1 LGHDT, CDR2 YNNKEL (reference sequence). This CDR3 region has 12 residues. The ends were cut back, 4 bases at V and 5 bases at J, with 7 bases in the middle. The origin of this receptor is a man aged 50-59 years in good health. V usage is TRBV3-1 (or the pseudogene TRBV3-2) and J usage is TRBJ2-3; no definite D call. Specimen: blood. The chain's CDR3 is CASSPFLDTQYF. Written as DNA, the CDR3 is TGTGCCAGCAGCCCTTTCCTAGATACGCAGTATTTT.